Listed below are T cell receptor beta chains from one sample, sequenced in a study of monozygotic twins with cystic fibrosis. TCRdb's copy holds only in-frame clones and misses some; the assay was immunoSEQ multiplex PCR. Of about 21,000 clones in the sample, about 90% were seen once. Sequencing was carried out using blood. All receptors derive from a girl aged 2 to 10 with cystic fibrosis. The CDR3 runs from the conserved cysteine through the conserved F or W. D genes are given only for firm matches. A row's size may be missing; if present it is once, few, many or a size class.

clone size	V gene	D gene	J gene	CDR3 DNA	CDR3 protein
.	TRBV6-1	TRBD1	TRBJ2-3	TGTGCCAGCAGGGGGGACAGCAGCACAGATACGCAGTATTTT	CASRGDSSTDTQYF
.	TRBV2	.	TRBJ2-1	TGTGCCAGCAGTAGCGGGTCCTCTCCCTACAATGAGCAGTTCTTC	CASSSGSSPYNEQFF
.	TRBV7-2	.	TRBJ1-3	TGTGCCAGCAGCTTTATGGGGGCTGGAAACACCATATATTTT	CASSFMGAGNTIYF
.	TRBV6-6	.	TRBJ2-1	TGTGCCAGCAGTTTGGGTCATGAGCAGTTCTTC	CASSLGHEQFF
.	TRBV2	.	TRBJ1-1	TGTGCCATTCCGCAGGGGAACACTGAAGCTTTCTTT	CAIPQGNTEAFF
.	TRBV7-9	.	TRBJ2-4	TGTGCCAGCAGCTTAGGGACCGGGACACCTAAAAACATTCAGTACTTC	CASSLGTGTPKNIQYF
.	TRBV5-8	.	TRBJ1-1	TGTGCCAGCAGCTTGGGGACACACCTAGAAGCTTTCTTT	CASSLGTHLEAFF
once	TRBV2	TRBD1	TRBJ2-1	TGTGCCAGCGGGACAGGGGACCACAATGAGCAGTTCTTC	CASGTGDHNEQFF
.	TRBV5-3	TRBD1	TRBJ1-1	TGTGCCAGCAGCGTAGACAGGGACTATGAAGCTTTCTTT	CASSVDRDYEAFF
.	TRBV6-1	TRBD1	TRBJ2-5	TGTGCCAGCAAACGAGGGGGCGCGGACGAGACCCAGTACTTC	CASKRGGADETQYF
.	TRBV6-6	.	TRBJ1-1	TGTGCCGGGACCCGGGGAGGGGAATACACTGAAGCTTTCTTT	CAGTRGGEYTEAFF